This T cell receptor (beta chain) was recorded in a study of blood T cell repertoires in COVID-19. Study overall: The United States, Italy and Spain provided the acute and convalescent COVID-19 samples.

How the authors handled the data: Using reference gene primer amplification, nucleated cell counts were estimated. Clones were read by immunoSEQ multiplex PCR, and TCRdb kept only the in-frame ones, dropping some. From that table come the V and J calls and clone size; the DNA was used to work out D and trimming. The sample records around 24,000 clones, 86% being singletons. V dropped 5 bases and J dropped 1; count of bases not matched to a gene: 3. CDR3 length: 14 amino acids. CDR1 and CDR2 from the germline V gene are SGHTA and FQGNSA. J is TRBJ1-1 and V is TRBV7-2; TRBD1 matches at 8 bases. The sequence came from a human donor with active COVID-19. The donor label of this sample is uncertain. Input material: peripheral blood. CDR3 in amino acids: CASSPGQGNTEAFF. The CDR3 DNA reads TGTGCCAGCAGCCCAGGACAGGGGAACACTGAAGCTTTCTTT. The entire variable domain, with the rest obtained from reference TRBV7-2 and TRBJ1-1, is as follows: GAGVSQSPSNKVTEKGKDVELRCDPISGHTALYWYRQSLGQGLEFLIYFQGNSAPDKSGLPSDRFSAERTGGSVSTLTIQRTQQEDSAVYLCASSPGQGNTEAFFGQGTRLTVV.